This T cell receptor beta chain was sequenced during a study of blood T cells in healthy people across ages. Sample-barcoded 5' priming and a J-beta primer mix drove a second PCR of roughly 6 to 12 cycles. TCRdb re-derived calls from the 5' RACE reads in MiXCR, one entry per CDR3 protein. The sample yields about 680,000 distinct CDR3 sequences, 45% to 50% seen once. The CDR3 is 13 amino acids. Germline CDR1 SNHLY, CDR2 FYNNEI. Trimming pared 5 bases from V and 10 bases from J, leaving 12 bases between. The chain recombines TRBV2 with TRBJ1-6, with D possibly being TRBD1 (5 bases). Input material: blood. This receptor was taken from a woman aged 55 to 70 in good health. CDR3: CASSTGFRSPLHF. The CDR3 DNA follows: TGTGCCAGCAGTACAGGATTCCGATCACCCCTCCACTTT. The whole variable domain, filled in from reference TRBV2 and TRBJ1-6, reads EPEVTQTPSHQVTQMGQEVILRCVPISNHLYFYWYRQILGQKVEFLVSFYNNEISEKSEIFDDQFSVERPDGSNFTLKIRSTKLEDSAMYFCASSTGFRSPLHFGNGTRLTVT.